Listed here are 32 T cell receptor beta chains from one sample, sequenced in a study of untreated major depressive disorder. The protocol was immunoSEQ multiplex PCR, while the TCRdb copy is restricted to in-frame clones and leaves out a portion. The table lists 20,000 or so clones, 85% to 90% of them singletons, with 0.65% to 1% in the top ten. The specimen was CD4+ T cells from PBMCs. The receptors shown here come from a woman in her thirties in good health.

The V and J genes are TRBV28 and TRBJ1-2, with TRBD1 matching 8 bases. This CDR3 is 13 amino acids long. Trimming removed 6 bases from V and 3 bases from J; junction bases left unmatched: 3. Germline V gene sequence: CDR1 MDHEN, CDR2 SYDVKM. For the CDR3, the DNA is TGTGCCAGCAGATTGGACAGGGACTATGGCTACACCTTC. Its translation is CASRLDRDYGYTF.

The chain couples TRBV5-4 to TRBJ2-1, with TRBD2 matching 12 bases. The ends lost 5 bases at V and 6 bases at J; junction bases unmatched: 6. Germline V CDR1 and CDR2: SGHNT, YYREEE (reference sequence). The CDR3 is 15 amino acids. CDR3: CASSLGLAGSNEQFF. The DNA of the CDR3 is TGTGCCAGCAGTTTAGGACTAGCGGGAAGCAATGAGCAGTTCTTC.

The genes are TRBV5-1 and TRBJ2-7; a possible D gene is TRBD2 (6 bases). This CDR3 is 15 amino acids long. V dropped 0 bases and J dropped 3 bases, with 13 bases sitting between them. Germline CDR1 reads SGHRS; CDR2 reads YFSETQ. CDR3 loop: CASSLDAGLLYEQYF. CDR3 nucleotide sequence: TGCGCCAGCAGCTTGGATGCGGGGCTCCTCTACGAGCAGTACTTC.

This clone was seen a few times. CDR3 region: CASSLGGGRASDEQFF. In DNA, the CDR3 is TGTGCCAGCAGTTTAGGGGGCGGGAGGGCCAGCGATGAGCAGTTCTTC. This chain joins TRBV27 and TRBJ2-1; TRBD2 matches at 9 bases. The ends lost 2 bases at V and 8 bases at J; junction bases unmatched: 10. Germline V CDR1 and CDR2: MNHEY, SMNVEV (reference sequence). The CDR3 has 16 amino acids.

The chain employs TRBV6-5 and TRBJ2-1, with 13 bases aligning to TRBD2. Trimming removed 9 bases from V and 6 bases from J; junction bases left unmatched: 2. Germline V gene lookup returns CDR1 MNHEY and CDR2 SVGAGI. This CDR3 contains 13 residues. CDR3 sequence: CASRTSGSNEQFF. In DNA, the CDR3 is TGTGCCAGTAGGACTAGCGGGAGCAATGAGCAGTTCTTC.

The J gene is TRBJ2-3, the V gene TRBV4-1; D unclear. CDR1 MGHRA and CDR2 YSYEKL come from the germline V gene. With 1 base removed from V and 3 bases from J, the gap between germline ends came to 14 bases. The CDR3 extends over 16 amino acids. The CDR3 DNA sequence: TGCGCCAGCAGCCAAGGGACCCCCCCCGGGACAGATACGCAGTATTTT. Amino acids: CASSQGTPPGTDTQYF.

The chain joins TRBV5-4 to TRBJ2-3; TRBD2 matches 8 bases. CDR1 and CDR2 (germline): SGHNT, YYREEE (reference sequence). Germline trimming cut 4 bases from V and 2 bases from J; bases unmatched to any gene: 9. The CDR3 spans 16 residues. As DNA, the CDR3 is TGTGCCAGCAGCCTCGGGGCTAGCGGGTTCACAGATACGCAGTATTTT. This gives the protein CASSLGASGFTDTQYF.

The chain combines TRBV5-1 with TRBJ2-5, with a possible D match to TRBD1 (5 bases). Per germline, CDR1 SGHRS and CDR2 YFSETQ. V gave up 2 bases and J gave up 5 bases, with 10 bases separating them. The CDR3 has 13 amino acids. The CDR3 coding sequence is TGCGCCAGCAGCTTCCCCCAGGGTGAGACCCAGTACTTC. Its protein is CASSFPQGETQYF.

The genes are TRBV27 and TRBJ1-1, with TRBD1 matching 7 bases. The length of the CDR3 is 14 residues. The germline V gene encodes CDR1 MNHEY and CDR2 SMNVEV (reference sequence). Trimming took 6 bases from V and 1 from J; bases not matched to a gene: 5. This CDR3 reads CASSTRQGNTEAFF. The CDR3 region has the DNA TGTGCCAGCAGCACTCGACAGGGGAACACTGAAGCTTTCTTT.

This chain connects TRBV5-7 to TRBJ2-2; D possibly corresponds to TRBD1 (5 bases). TRBV5-7 is flagged as an ORF with uncertain function. Trimming removed 2 bases from V and 1 base from J, with 15 bases in between. CDR3 length: 17 amino acids. CDR3 protein: CASSFIRWQGNTGELFF. DNA of the CDR3: TGTGCCAGCAGCTTTATCCGATGGCAGGGGAACACCGGGGAGCTGTTTTTT.

J is TRBJ1-2 and V is TRBV2; a weak D match, TRBD1 (6 bases). Germline V gene lookup returns CDR1 SNHLY and CDR2 FYNNEI. The CDR3 length is 13 residues. V gave up 7 bases and J gave up 7 bases, with 16 bases separating them. The CDR3: CASTGTSLSGYTF. The CDR3 nucleotides are TGTGCCAGCACCGGGACATCCCTGAGTGGCTACACCTTC.

CDR3 sequence (DNA): TGTGCCAGTAGTATAGGCGGGGGGGGCTACAATGAGCAGTTCTTC. Encoded protein: CASSIGGGGYNEQFF. J is TRBJ2-1 and V is TRBV19; 9 nucleotides match TRBD2. There are 15 residues in the CDR3. Per germline, CDR1 LNHDA and CDR2 SQIVND (reference sequence). V shed 1 base and J 3 bases; nucleotides not matched to a gene: 1.

CDR3 sequence (DNA): TGTGCCAGTAGGGCTGCCTGGCGGGGAGCAGGCACAGATACGCAGTATTTT. Translation gives CASRAAWRGAGTDTQYF. The gene calls are TRBV19 and TRBJ2-3, with TRBD2 as a possible D gene (6 bases). V was trimmed by 6 bases and J by 1 base, leaving 20 bases between them. The CDR3 totals 17 residues. Germline V lookup: CDR1 LNHDA, CDR2 SQIVND (reference sequence).

The chain has TRBV28 and TRBJ1-5; 8 bases fit TRBD1. With V trimmed by 5 bases and J by 3 bases, 9 bases remained unmatched. From germline, CDR1 is MDHEN and CDR2 SYDVKM. The CDR3 consists of 16 residues. CDR3 amino acids: CASSVPDRGPNQPQHF. CDR3 bases: TGTGCCAGCAGTGTCCCTGACAGGGGCCCCAATCAGCCCCAGCATTTT.

The chain employs TRBV28 and TRBJ2-5; D remains unclear. The CDR3 extends over 14 amino acids. Germline V gene data show CDR1 as MDHEN and CDR2 as SYDVKM. Trimming took off 5 bases at V and 5 bases at J, with 15 bases between the two ends. The chain's CDR3 is CASSPPRSRETQYF. CDR3 in DNA: TGTGCCAGCAGTCCCCCGAGGAGTAGGGAGACCCAGTACTTC.

The chain combines TRBV28 with TRBJ1-5; TRBD1 matches 8 bases. The V gene's germline CDR1 is MDHEN and CDR2 SYDVKM. There are 16 residues in the CDR3. The ends lost 6 bases at V and 6 bases at J; junction bases unmatched: 13. CDR3 loop: CASSPGTGVERQPQHF. For the CDR3, the DNA is TGTGCCAGCAGCCCAGGGACAGGCGTTGAACGTCAGCCCCAGCATTTT. Complete variable domain (other parts from reference TRBV28 and TRBJ1-5): DVKVTQSSRYLVKRTGEKVFLECVQDMDHENMFWYRQDPGLGLRLIYFSYDVKMKEKGDIPEGYSVSREKKERFSLILESASTNQTSMYLCASSPGTGVERQPQHFGDGTRLSIL.

The chain recombines TRBV27 with TRBJ2-2; D is unclear. V was clipped by 9 bases and J by 1 base, with 9 bases between them. Germline V gene data show CDR1 as MNHEY and CDR2 as SMNVEV (reference sequence). CDR3 length: 13 residues. CDR3 sequence reads: CASRTQNTGELFF. The CDR3 region has the DNA TGTGCCAGTCGGACGCAGAACACCGGGGAGCTGTTTTTT.

The chain uses TRBV7-2 and TRBJ2-1, with D maybe TRBD2 (5 bases). Per germline, CDR1 SGHTA and CDR2 FQGNSA. CDR3 length: 15 residues. Trimming took 1 base from V and 6 from J, leaving 13 bases between them. The CDR3 bases are TGTGCCAGCAGCTTAGGGACTCACGACCGCAATGAGCAGTTCTTC. Amino acids: CASSLGTHDRNEQFF.

The gene calls are TRBV5-1 and TRBJ2-3; no reliable D call. Germline CDR1 SGHRS, CDR2 YFSETQ. The CDR3 length is 17 residues. The V end was cut by 1 base, the J end by 2 bases, with 17 bases between. This chain's CDR3 is CASSLTLSRGPTDTQYF. CDR3 in DNA: TGCGCCAGCAGCTTGACTCTATCCCGAGGCCCCACAGATACGCAGTATTTT.

V gene TRBV5-1 combines with J gene TRBJ2-1; 13 nucleotides line up with TRBD2. The CDR3 is made up of 16 amino acids. Germline-derived CDR1 and CDR2 are SGHRS and YFSETQ. After removal of 4 bases from V and 9 bases from J, the junction contained 10 bases not matched to a gene. The CDR3 nucleotides read TGCGCCAGCAGCCCGACTAGCGGGAGGTCGGGGGGTGAGCAGTTCTTC. It is translated as CASSPTSGRSGGEQFF.

This sequence joins TRBV28 and TRBJ2-5; 9 bases match TRBD2. V was clipped by 7 bases and J by 4 bases; unmatched bases: 4. The CDR3 is 13 residues long. Germline CDR1 and CDR2: MDHEN and SYDVKM. This CDR3 is CASTGGRGETQYF. CDR3 nucleotide sequence: TGTGCCAGCACGGGCGGGAGGGGAGAGACCCAGTACTTC. The full variable domain, in which reference TRBV28 and TRBJ2-5 provide the parts outside the CDR3, is DVKVTQSSRYLVKRTGEKVFLECVQDMDHENMFWYRQDPGLGLRLIYFSYDVKMKEKGDIPEGYSVSREKKERFSLILESASTNQTSMYLCASTGGRGETQYFGPGTRLLVL.

This chain connects TRBV9 to TRBJ1-5; D is unclear. Germline values: CDR1 SGDLS, CDR2 YYNGEE. This CDR3 region has 14 residues. Between the trimmed V and J ends, which lost 3 bases and 3 bases, there was a span of 10 bases. The CDR3 loop reads CASSGPGVNQPQHF. DNA for the CDR3: TGTGCCAGCAGCGGACCAGGCGTCAATCAGCCCCAGCATTTT.

J is TRBJ1-6 and V is TRBV30; D may be TRBD1 (5 bases). The germline V and J ends were trimmed by 4 bases and 9 bases, with 13 bases remaining between them. The germline CDR1 and CDR2 sequences are GTSNPN and SVGIG (reference sequence). The CDR3 has 13 amino acids. CDR3 coding DNA: TGTGCCTGGAATGGGACGCCTAGTTCACCCCTCCACTTT. It encodes CAWNGTPSSPLHF.

This clone came up once. This rearrangement joins TRBV4-2 to TRBJ1-3, with D tentatively TRBD1 (6 bases). The length of the CDR3 is 16 residues. Germline loops: CDR1 LGHNA, CDR2 YNFKEQ. V was trimmed by 1 base and J by 4 bases, leaving 14 bases between them. This CDR3 is CASSQGVGQGGNTIYF. The CDR3 bases are TGTGCCAGCAGCCAAGGAGTGGGCCAGGGGGGAAACACCATATATTTT.

This chain links TRBV11-2 with TRBJ2-3; D perhaps matches TRBD2 (5 bases). Trimming took 2 bases from V and 1 from J, leaving 13 bases between them. Germline V gives CDR1 SGHAT, CDR2 FQNNGV. The CDR3 totals 16 residues. This CDR3 is CASSLYGVDGTDTQYF. CDR3 bases: TGTGCCAGCAGCTTATACGGGGTCGATGGCACAGATACGCAGTATTTT.

The chain uses TRBV18 and TRBJ2-1; 16 nucleotides agree with TRBD2. There are 16 residues in the CDR3. CDR1 is KGHSH and CDR2 is LQKENI in the germline V gene. Unmatched junction bases numbered 4, after V lost 4 bases and J lost 7 bases. CDR3 loop: CASSHPGLAGGNEQFF. CDR3 DNA: TGTGCCAGCTCACACCCGGGACTAGCGGGAGGGAATGAGCAGTTCTTC.

CDR3 residues: CASRVGTNNEQFF. In nucleotides, the CDR3 is TGTGCCAGCAGAGTCGGGACTAACAATGAGCAGTTCTTC. The rearrangement joins TRBV7-2 to TRBJ2-1; 7 positions agree with TRBD2. Per the germline V gene, CDR1 is SGHTA and CDR2 is FQGNSA. Unmatched junction bases numbered 4, after V lost 6 bases and J lost 5 bases. This CDR3 contains 13 residues.

This clone occurred once. The CDR3 sequence is CASSSRDRGSEKLFF. The CDR3 bases are TGTGCCAGCAGTTCACGGGACAGGGGGAGTGAAAAACTGTTTTTT. This chain links TRBV27 with TRBJ1-4; TRBD1 aligns across 11 bases. J lost 7 bases, V lost 4 bases, and 5 bases had no gene match. CDR1 is MNHEY and CDR2 is SMNVEV in the germline V gene (reference sequence). The CDR3 has 15 residues.

The chain has TRBV6-5 and TRBJ2-7; no clear D gene. Germline V gene lookup returns CDR1 MNHEY and CDR2 SVGAGI. Trimming took off 5 bases at V and 5 bases at J, with 7 bases between the two ends. The CDR3 length is 11 residues. The CDR3 DNA follows: TGTGCCAGCAGTGACATGAACGAGCAGTACTTC. Translation gives CASSDMNEQYF.

The V gene is TRBV9, the J gene TRBJ1-5; D not resolved. This CDR3 has 12 amino acids. Trimming cost V 9 bases and J 12 bases, with 19 bases left between them. CDR1 and CDR2 from the germline V gene are SGDLS and YYNGEE. The CDR3 region has the DNA TGTGCCACATTCCCCCGACCGAGGCACCAGCATTTT. It translates to CATFPRPRHQHF.

This chain connects TRBV27 to TRBJ1-2; D gene uncertain. Trimming left V 0 bases short and J 2 bases short, with 13 bases between. The CDR3 runs 16 residues. CDR1 and CDR2 (germline): MNHEY, SMNVEV (reference sequence). The CDR3 loop reads CASSLSFTGFNYGYTF. The CDR3 coding sequence is TGTGCCAGCAGTTTATCTTTTACGGGTTTCAACTATGGCTACACCTTC.

V gene TRBV28 combines with J gene TRBJ1-6, with D possibly TRBD1 on 5 matching bases. Germline-derived CDR1 and CDR2 are MDHEN and SYDVKM. Trimming removed 7 bases at V and 7 bases at J, with 17 bases between. CDR3 length: 15 residues. CDR3 residues: CASISGGIRNSPLHF. CDR3 nucleotide sequence: TGTGCCAGCATTTCGGGGGGGATAAGGAATTCACCCCTCCACTTT.